This is a list of T cell receptor beta chains from one sample in a study of T cells in Graves' hyperthyroidism and ophthalmopathy. TCRdb fed the multiplex PCR reads into MiXCR, producing one record per CDR3 protein. The sample carries 550,000 to 800,000 distinct CDR3 sequences, 17% recorded once. Sequencing used blood. Receptor source: a man between 50 and 59 years old with Graves' hyperthyroidism. CDR3s include the opening cysteine and the closing phenylalanine or tryptophan. A D gene is named only where the DNA matches it firmly. Expanded clones are given a class, and other clones once, few, many or no size at all.

j_call d_call clone_size v_call cdr3_aa cdr3_nt
TRBJ2-7 - few TRBV19 CASSNQGSGYEQYF TGTGCCAGTAGTAACCAGGGTTCTGGCTACGAGCAGTACTTC
TRBJ2-5 TRBD2 many TRBV28 CASIPGGLEETQYF TGTGCCAGCATCCCGGGGGGGCTCGAAGAGACCCAGTACTTC
TRBJ1-2 - many TRBV28 CASSSGGEGYGYTF TGTGCCAGCAGTTCCGGGGGAGAGGGGTATGGCTACACCTTC
TRBJ2-3 - few TRBV27 CASSLSPSGTDTQYF TGTGCCAGCAGTTTATCCCCCAGCGGCACAGATACGCAGTATTTT
TRBJ2-5 - few TRBV25-1 CASSEEGYQETQYF TGTGCCAGCAGTGAAGAGGGGTACCAAGAGACCCAGTACTTC
TRBJ2-5 - - TRBV11-2 CASSLAGLAQETQYF TGTGCCAGCAGCTTAGCCGGGCTAGCGCAAGAGACCCAGTACTTC
TRBJ1-1 TRBD1 - TRBV9 CASREGAGGRGTEAFF TGTGCCAGCAGGGAAGGGGCAGGGGGCCGGGGCACTGAAGCTTTCTTT
TRBJ1-3 - many TRBV11-2 CASSLAGPGNTIYF TGTGCCAGCAGCTTAGCAGGGCCTGGAAACACCATATATTTT
TRBJ2-1 TRBD2 few TRBV11-3 CASSLELTSGNKFF TGTGCCAGCAGCTTAGAGCTGACTAGCGGGAATAAGTTCTTC
TRBJ1-1 - many TRBV18 CASSPPNIPNTEAFF TGTGCCAGCTCACCCCCAAACATACCGAACACTGAAGCTTTCTTT
TRBJ2-1 - many TRBV11-3 CASSFEGASYNEQFF TGTGCCAGCAGCTTTGAGGGAGCATCATACAATGAGCAGTTCTTC
TRBJ1-6 - few TRBV28 CASSGPQGANSPLHF TGTGCCAGCAGTGGACCACAGGGAGCGAATTCACCCCTCCACTTT
TRBJ2-1 - many TRBV2 CASSEAYEQFF TGTGCCAGCAGTGAAGCGTATGAGCAGTTCTTC
TRBJ2-7 TRBD2 many TRBV20-1 CSARRPGLAGGNEQYF TGCAGTGCTAGGAGACCGGGACTAGCGGGAGGTAACGAGCAGTACTTC
TRBJ2-1 TRBD1 - TRBV7-8 CASSLERGRLLNEQFF TGTGCCAGCAGCTTGGAGAGGGGGCGGCTTTTAAATGAGCAGTTCTTC
TRBJ2-1 - - TRBV28 CASTGGARINNEQFF TGTGCCAGCACCGGCGGGGCCCGCATAAACAATGAGCAGTTCTTC
TRBJ1-1 - few TRBV20-1 CSARDGRGWGGEAFF TGCAGTGCTAGAGATGGACGGGGTTGGGGTGGTGAAGCTTTCTTT
TRBJ1-5 TRBD1 - TRBV28 CASSRGEDQPQHF TGTGCCAGCAGCAGGGGGGAGGATCAGCCCCAGCATTTT
TRBJ2-7 - - TRBV15 CATSLSDGTYEQYF TGTGCCACCAGCCTTTCCGACGGCACCTACGAGCAGTACTTC
TRBJ1-4 TRBD1 many TRBV20-1 CSARETGGTEKLFF TGCAGTGCTAGAGAAACAGGGGGTACCGAAAAACTGTTTTTT
TRBJ1-2 - few TRBV28 CAIDKNYGYTF TGTGCTATAGACAAGAACTATGGCTACACCTTC
TRBJ2-6 - - TRBV24-1 CATSDTGLTSGANVLSF TGTGCCACCAGTGATACTGGTCTGACCTCTGGGGCCAACGTCCTGTCTTTC
TRBJ2-2 - - TRBV27 CASSLRGAIANTGELFF TGTGCCAGCAGTTTAAGGGGCGCAATCGCGAACACCGGGGAGCTGTTTTTT